The clone carrying this TCR beta chain was recorded once. Its antigen is as yet unknown. The record originates from a study of response to subunit inactivated influenza vaccine. Study observations and caveats: Each seasonal flu vaccination may recruit only limited new T cells, authors suggested.

TCRdb reprocessed the RT-PCR reads via MiXCR and lists one record per CDR3 protein. Among about 500,000 distinct CDR3 sequences listed, approximately 7.8% were seen once. The CDR3 runs to 10 residues. Trimming stripped 4 bases from V and 8 bases from J, with 5 bases between. Germline V gives CDR1 SNHLY, CDR2 FYNNEI. The rearrangement joins TRBV2 to TRBJ2-5; D not certain. Sequences were derived from PBMCs from blood, sampled less than 30 months after vaccination. The source of this sequence is a man aged 50-75 years who received an inactivated influenza vaccine. CDR3 sequence reads: CASSVSTQYF. As DNA, the CDR3 is TGTGCCAGCAGTGTATCCACCCAGTACTTC.